This T cell receptor beta chain is drawn from a study of T-cell memory formation after mild COVID-19. Overall study results and limits: From day 15 to 85, contracting clones were balanced between CD4 and CD8, whereas later expanders leaned toward CD4+.

This clonotype was seen only a few times. Its antigen remains unknown. Germline V gene sequence: CDR1 SNHLY, CDR2 FYNNEI. The V end lost 8 bases, the J end lost 4 bases, and 12 bases lay between the germline ends. The CDR3 consists of 13 residues. TCRdb used MiXCR to reprocess the 5' RACE reads, holding one entry per CDR3 protein. This table holds roughly 180,000 distinct CDR3 sequences, roughly 10% found once. This clonotype was sampled from a man younger than 35 who had mild COVID-19 (a few samples of this study predate the infection). Cell type and time point are not known. This chain connects TRBV2 to TRBJ1-5; D remains ambiguous. Sequencing was done on a sample of PBMCs or a T cell subset sorted from them (not recorded which). CDR3 nucleotides: TGTGCCAGCTCCGACGGACTTAATCAGCCCCAGCATTTT. Translation: CASSDGLNQPQHF.